This T cell receptor beta chain stems from a study of T-cell memory formation after mild COVID-19 (dated by TCRdb to 2020 to 2022). General notes on the study: TCR sequence clusters from the two donors were largely donor specific. Longitudinal TCRalpha and TCRbeta repertoire sequencing tracked T-cell clones expanding and contracting after mild COVID-19 in two donors. Two young, previously healthy adult volunteers, one female and one male, were included in the cohort. General conclusions and limits of the study: Contracting CD4+ clones appeared mostly in the CM and EM memory subsets, whereas CD8+ clones were enriched in EMRA. The study included only a couple of mild cases, and larger cohorts that include severe cases with pre-infection samples were judged to be necessary. Some responding clones were found in pre-infection memory, which suggests that pre-existing cross-reactive memory T cells took part in the SARS-CoV-2 response. SARS-CoV-2 specificity was not confirmed for the second-wave clones peaking on day 37. Clones that contracted from day 15 to 85 showed balanced CD4/CD8 phenotypes, whereas a second wave of clones that expanded from day 15 to 37 leaned towards CD4+.

The trim is 2 bases for V and 2 bases for J, with a gap of 13 bases between the germline ends. The germline V gene (reference sequence) gives CDR1 as GTSNPN and CDR2 as SVGIG. The cysteine opens and the phenylalanine closes a CDR3 of 15 amino acids. The read is trimmed to its CDR3 DNA, 45 bases read in frame from base 1. The run used an Illumina NovaSeq 6000. Using 5'RACE with constant-segment primers, TCRalpha and TCRbeta cDNA libraries were constructed, with sample barcodes and unique molecular identifiers added in the process. Trizol reagent was used to extract RNA from every sample. The libraries were amplified in two PCR steps, and the second step added a second sample barcode and Illumina TruSeq adapters. Sequencing of libraries was performed on an Illumina NovaSeq with 2 x 150 bp paired-end reads. Per the authors' processing: The reads were demultiplexed and collapsed into UMI-guided consensus sequences using migec v1.2.7. With mixcr v2.1.11, UMI consensuses were aligned to TRA and TRB V and J templates and assembled into clonotypes. Clonotypes were classified as expanded or contracted when called significant by both edgeR and NoisET, with noise models trained on biological replicates. For edgeR calls, the thresholds were a false discovery rate-adjusted p below 0.01 and a log2 fold-change of 1. As an exploratory analysis of dynamics, PCA with hierarchical clustering was applied to max-normalized trajectories of the 1000 most abundant clonotypes. The CD4 or CD8 phenotype of responding clones was assigned using the separately sequenced CD4+ and CD8+ repertoires. The public reads were quality trimmed at Q25 with fastp and then assembled into clones with MiXCR by TCRdb, keeping productive beta chains. Rows merge per CDR3 protein into single entries with the most common DNA and genes. These V and J calls are TCRdb output, not the study's own analysis. The sample contains roughly 150,000 distinct CDR3 sequences, 14% to 15% of them found a single time. Around 30% of the sample is in the top ten clones.

Ficoll-Paque density gradient centrifugation was the method used to isolate PBMCs. This clonotype was detected only a few times. Its antigen remains undetermined. Per-base qualities were not stored, and no clone one base away is much larger. Sequenced sample: PBMCs or a T cell subset sorted from them (not recorded which). The V and J genes are TRBV30 and TRBJ2-1, with no confident D gene call. The TCR sequence derives from an adult woman who had mild COVID-19 (a few samples of this study predate the infection). The sample titles of this study are shuffled in the database, so cell type and time point are left out; the donor was told from shared clones. The DNA is TGTGCCTGGAGTCCTACGATTAGGACCTACAATGAGCAGTTCTTC. This sequence encodes CAWSPTIRTYNEQFF.